Below, 30 T cell receptor beta chains from the same sample are listed, as sequenced in a study of blood T cell repertoires in COVID-19. Using immunoSEQ multiplex PCR, the repertoire was profiled, and TCRdb retains in-frame clones only, with some absent. The sample has roughly 28,000 clones, nearly 90% seen once; the top ten hold about 51%. The sample comprised peripheral blood. The receptors shown here come from a human donor with acute or convalescent COVID-19. The donor label of this sample is uncertain.

The CDR3 sequence: CASSLEQGLDTQYF. CDR3 nucleotide sequence: TGCGCCAGCAGCTTGGAACAGGGCCTAGATACGCAGTATTTT. V and J are TRBV5-1 and TRBJ2-3, with a possible D match to TRBD1 (6 bases). Germline-derived CDR1 and CDR2 are SGHRS and YFSETQ. The V end was cut by 0 bases, the J end by 5 bases, with 10 bases between. This CDR3 contains 14 residues. Complete variable domain (other parts from reference TRBV5-1 and TRBJ2-3): KAGVTQTPRYLIKTRGQQVTLSCSPISGHRSVSWYQQTPGQGLQFLFEYFSETQRNKGNFPGRFSGRQFSNSRSEMNVSTLELGDSALYLCASSLEQGLDTQYFGPGTRLTVL.

CDR3 DNA: TGTGCCAGCAGGGATACAGGGGCTTCCGGGGAGCTGTTTTTT. Protein product: CASRDTGASGELFF. V usage is TRBV7-9 and J usage is TRBJ2-2; 7 bases match TRBD1. The junction had 7 bases not matched to a gene; V was cut back by 6 bases and J by 6 bases. The germline gives CDR1 SEHNR, CDR2 FQNEAQ (reference sequence). The CDR3 sequence is 14 residues long.

The sample holds one count of this clone. V is TRBV7-9 and J is TRBJ2-7; 10 positions agree with TRBD1. CDR3 length: 15 amino acids. Losses at the gene ends were 1 base for V and 4 bases for J; bases not matched to a gene: 4. CDR1 is SEHNR, CDR2 FQNEAQ, per germline (reference sequence). In DNA, the CDR3 is TGTGCCAGCAGCTTAGGCGGGACAGGGGAGTACGAGCAGTACTTC. This sequence encodes CASSLGGTGEYEQYF.

V usage is TRBV18 and J usage is TRBJ2-7; no clear D. The CDR3 is 13 residues long. Trimming took off 3 bases at V and 3 bases at J, with 9 bases between the two ends. CDR1 and CDR2 (germline): KGHSH, LQKENI. CDR3 sequence: CASSPLADYEQYF. CDR3 DNA sequence: TGTGCCAGCTCACCTCTGGCAGACTACGAGCAGTACTTC. The variable domain in full, completed from reference TRBV18 and TRBJ2-7, reads NAGVMQNPRHLVRRRGQEARLRCSPMKGHSHVYWYRQLPEEGLKFMVYLQKENIIDESGMPKERFSAEFPKEGPSILRIQQVVRGDSAAYFCASSPLADYEQYFGPGTRLTVT.

This sequence joins TRBV24-1 and TRBJ2-1, with 8 bases identical to TRBD1. V was clipped by 0 bases and J by 8 bases; unmatched bases: 8. Germline V gene lookup returns CDR1 KGHDR and CDR2 SFDVKD. The CDR3 covers 16 residues. CDR3 sequence reads: CATSDLPRTGSHEQFF. Here the CDR3 DNA reads TGTGCCACCAGTGATTTGCCCCGGACAGGGTCACATGAGCAGTTCTTC.

This clone was counted only a few times. This chain connects TRBV5-1 to TRBJ1-1; 8 bases are shared with TRBD1. This CDR3 region has 16 residues. CDR1 and CDR2 (germline): SGHRS, YFSETQ. With 2 bases clipped from V and 6 bases from J, the junction kept 12 bases outside the gene matches. CDR3 protein: CASSFSLGQGGAEAFF. The CDR3 nucleotides are TGCGCCAGCAGCTTTAGTTTAGGACAGGGCGGAGCTGAAGCTTTCTTT. Full variable domain (missing parts from reference TRBV5-1 and TRBJ1-1): KAGVTQTPRYLIKTRGQQVTLSCSPISGHRSVSWYQQTPGQGLQFLFEYFSETQRNKGNFPGRFSGRQFSNSRSEMNVSTLELGDSALYLCASSFSLGQGGAEAFFGQGTRLTVV.

The chain employs TRBV24-1 and TRBJ2-3; a possible D gene is TRBD1 (5 bases). Per the germline V gene, CDR1 is KGHDR and CDR2 is SFDVKD. The ends were cut back, 4 bases at V and 5 bases at J, with 15 bases in the middle. CDR3 size: 15 residues. The DNA for the CDR3 is TGTGCCACCAGTGAAATGGGGCCGCAGGGAGATACGCAGTATTTT. This translates into CATSEMGPQGDTQYF.

The rearrangement uses TRBV24-1 and TRBJ2-3; maybe TRBD2 (5 bases). The V gene lost 3 bases and the J gene lost 0 bases, with 12 bases spanning the gap. Germline-derived CDR1 and CDR2 are KGHDR and SFDVKD. The CDR3 spans 16 residues. The CDR3 bases are TGTGCCACCAGTGATCCGACCCGGGGTAGCACAGATACGCAGTATTTT. As protein: CATSDPTRGSTDTQYF.

The CDR3 reads CASSPPTGTNTEAFF. The CDR3 nucleotides read TGTGCCAGCTCACCACCGACAGGGACGAACACTGAAGCTTTCTTT. The J gene is TRBJ1-1, the V gene TRBV18, with TRBD1 identical over 7 bases. Germline V gene lookup returns CDR1 KGHSH and CDR2 LQKENI. This CDR3 has 15 residues. The J segment lost 1 base and the V segment lost 0 bases, leaving 2 bases of the junction unmatched.

The V call is TRBV2, the J call TRBJ1-5; D possibly corresponds to TRBD1 (5 bases). Trimming shortened V by 4 bases and J by 3 bases, and 13 bases separated the two germline ends. This CDR3 spans 15 amino acids. Germline values: CDR1 SNHLY, CDR2 FYNNEI. CDR3 residues: CASSGWGGDNQPQHF. The CDR3 region has the DNA TGTGCCAGCAGTGGATGGGGGGGGGACAATCAGCCCCAGCATTTT.

The count of this clone is one. The gene calls are TRBV7-9 and TRBJ2-5; no clear D gene. Trimming took off 5 bases at V and 2 bases at J, with 15 bases between the two ends. Germline CDR1 is SEHNR and CDR2 is FQNEAQ (reference sequence). The CDR3 sequence is 15 residues long. The CDR3 DNA reads as TGTGCCAGCAGCCCCGCCCTGGGCCAGCAAGAGACCCAGTACTTC. It codes for CASSPALGQQETQYF.

The chain is built from TRBV24-1 and TRBJ2-1; D remains unclear. Germline CDR1 is KGHDR and CDR2 is SFDVKD. Between the trimmed V and J ends, which lost 3 bases and 4 bases, there was a span of 3 bases. The CDR3 runs to 12 residues. The CDR3 sequence: CATSDPYNEQFF. Written as DNA, the CDR3 is TGTGCCACCAGTGATCCGTACAATGAGCAGTTCTTC.

This clone appeared a few times. The chain joins TRBV4-2 to TRBJ2-7; D is ambiguous. Germline V gives CDR1 LGHNA, CDR2 YNFKEQ. This CDR3 region has 15 residues. Trimming took 0 bases from V and 2 from J, leaving 11 bases between them. CDR3 coding DNA: TGTGCCAGCAGCCAAGAGCGCGAGGTAGCCTACGAGCAGTACTTC. Translating it yields CASSQEREVAYEQYF.

The chain employs TRBV29-1 and TRBJ2-3; 7 bases fit TRBD2. Germline-derived CDR1 and CDR2 are SQVTM and ANQGSEA. With 4 bases clipped from V and 1 base from J, the junction kept 2 bases outside the gene matches. This CDR3 contains 13 residues. CDR3 loop: CSVVTSGTDTQYF. The CDR3 nucleotides read TGCAGCGTTGTCACTAGCGGCACAGATACGCAGTATTTT.

CDR3 nucleotide sequence: TGCGCCAGCAGCCGGAGCGGGAACGGAGCGGACTACGAGCAGTACTTC. Its translation: CASSRSGNGADYEQYF. The V call is TRBV4-1, the J call TRBJ2-7; TRBD2 matches 7 bases. CDR1 MGHRA and CDR2 YSYEKL come from the germline V gene. The CDR3 length is 16 residues. V was pared by 4 bases and J by 3 bases, with 12 bases of the junction left unmatched.

The chain employs TRBV5-1 and TRBJ2-7; possibly TRBD1 for D (5 bases). Trimming took 0 bases from V and 5 from J, leaving 15 bases between them. The length of the CDR3 is 15 residues. CDR1 is SGHRS, CDR2 YFSETQ, per germline. The CDR3 loop reads CASSLEGRDIDEQYV. Written as DNA, the CDR3 is TGCGCCAGCAGCTTGGAGGGCAGGGATATCGACGAGCAGTACGTC.

The chain carries TRBV5-1 and TRBJ2-2; tentatively, D is TRBD1 (6 bases). CDR3 length: 16 amino acids. Germline V gene data show CDR1 as SGHRS and CDR2 as YFSETQ. V shed 6 bases and J shed 0 bases, with 15 bases lying between them. The CDR3, as DNA: TGCGCCAGCACTGAGTCGGGACACCCGAACACCGGGGAGCTGTTTTTT. Its protein is CASTESGHPNTGELFF.

V and J are TRBV2 and TRBJ1-3; 8 bases map to TRBD1. CDR3 length equals 17 residues. CDR1 and CDR2 (germline): SNHLY, FYNNEI. The junction had 10 bases not matched to a gene; V was cut back by 5 bases and J by 1 base. The CDR3 bases are TGTGCCAGCAGTTTAGGACAGGGCAGTCTATCTGGAAACACCATATATTTT. Amino acids: CASSLGQGSLSGNTIYF.

This chain joins TRBV6-5 and TRBJ1-5; 8 bases line up with TRBD1. Germline CDR1 MNHEY, CDR2 SVGAGI. The CDR3 has 14 amino acids. Germline trimming cut 6 bases from V and 5 bases from J; bases unmatched to any gene: 6. The CDR3 DNA is TGTGCCAGCAGCCGACAGGGGAGATATCAGCCCCAGCATTTT. This translates into CASSRQGRYQPQHF.

The chain joins TRBV19 to TRBJ1-1; 7 positions agree with TRBD1. Germline lookup yields CDR1 LNHDA and CDR2 SQIVND (reference sequence). The trim removed 10 bases at V and 1 base at J, leaving 9 bases unmatched. The CDR3 spans 14 residues. The CDR3 bases are TGTGCCATAGCAGGGGGATGGAGGAACACTGAAGCTTTCTTT. It encodes CAIAGGWRNTEAFF.

The chain recombines TRBV5-1 with TRBJ2-1; 12 bases are shared with TRBD2. V lost 0 bases, J lost 1 base, and 2 bases stayed unmatched. The CDR3 loop spans 17 amino acids. Germline V gene data show CDR1 as SGHRS and CDR2 as YFSETQ. The CDR3 loop reads CASSLAGTSGSYNEQFF. CDR3 nucleotides: TGCGCCAGCAGCTTGGCCGGGACTAGCGGGTCCTACAATGAGCAGTTCTTC.

The gene calls are TRBV2 and TRBJ1-5; 9 nucleotides agree with TRBD1. Trimming took 8 bases from V and 9 from J; bases not matched to a gene: 11. Per the germline V gene, CDR1 is SNHLY and CDR2 is FYNNEI. This CDR3 spans 14 amino acids. CDR3 amino acids: CASAVLQGARPQHF. The CDR3 DNA is TGTGCCAGCGCTGTATTACAGGGGGCCCGGCCCCAGCATTTT.

V is TRBV7-2 and J is TRBJ1-2, with D perhaps matching TRBD1 (6 bases). This CDR3 has 16 residues. Trimming pared 3 bases from V and 7 bases from J, leaving 21 bases between. Germline V CDR1 and CDR2: SGHTA, FQGNSA. The CDR3 bases are TGTGCCAGCAGCTTTAGGGCCGATGACAGGAGTGTTGGCTACACCTTC. It translates to CASSFRADDRSVGYTF.

This chain links TRBV6-6 with TRBJ2-7; the match to TRBD2 covers 9 bases. Per germline, CDR1 MNHNY and CDR2 SVGAGI (reference sequence). V lost 6 bases, J lost 3 bases, and 9 bases stayed unmatched. The CDR3 sequence is 15 residues long. For the CDR3, the DNA is TGTGCCAGCAGCGAGACCGGGACTAGCAGCTACGAGCAGTACTTC. It yields the protein CASSETGTSSYEQYF.

This chain connects TRBV14 to TRBJ2-5, with D perhaps TRBD1 (7 bases). The CDR3 is made up of 17 amino acids. The V gene lost 4 bases and the J gene lost 0 bases, with 18 bases spanning the gap. Germline V gene data show CDR1 as SGHDN and CDR2 as FVKESK. CDR3 in DNA: TGTGCCAGCAGCCCTCTAGGAGGGGGCGCGTACCAAGAGACCCAGTACTTC. As protein: CASSPLGGGAYQETQYF.

This chain links TRBV9 with TRBJ2-1; TRBD2 aligns across 13 bases. Looked up from germline, CDR1 is SGDLS and CDR2 is YYNGEE. This CDR3 comprises 18 residues. V was clipped by 0 bases and J by 5 bases; unmatched bases: 8. CDR3 DNA: TGTGCCAGCAGCGTAGGACTTTCAGGGACTAGCGGGAACAATGAGCAGTTCTTC. This gives the protein CASSVGLSGTSGNNEQFF.

The chain links TRBV19 to TRBJ2-5, with D perhaps TRBD1 (7 bases). Germline V lookup: CDR1 LNHDA, CDR2 SQIVND (reference sequence). CDR3 length: 14 residues. The V end was cut by 4 bases, the J end by 5 bases, with 14 bases between. In DNA, the CDR3 is TGTGCCAGTAGTAGCCTACAGGGGAGGGAGACCCAGTACTTC. This translates into CASSSLQGRETQYF.

The rearrangement uses TRBV6-4 and TRBJ1-1; TRBD1 matches at 7 bases. The CDR3 consists of 13 residues. V trimming: 3 bases; J trimming: 4 bases; junction bases outside the gene matches: 2. Germline CDR1 is MRHNA and CDR2 is SNTAGT. CDR3 residues: CASSESGGTEAFF. The CDR3 DNA reads as TGTGCCAGCAGTGAGTCAGGGGGCACTGAAGCTTTCTTT.

This clone was observed a single time. This chain links TRBV18 with TRBJ2-5; D might be TRBD1 (6 bases). Looked up from germline, CDR1 is KGHSH and CDR2 is LQKENI. V lost 3 bases to trimming and J lost 2 bases, with 10 bases between them. The CDR3 runs 14 residues. The CDR3 here is CASSPRDTQETQYF. CDR3 nucleotide sequence: TGTGCCAGCTCACCCCGGGACACTCAAGAGACCCAGTACTTC.

V usage is TRBV18 and J usage is TRBJ2-2, with D possibly TRBD1 on 6 matching bases. Trimming left V 8 bases short and J 5 bases short, with 15 bases between. Germline CDR1 and CDR2: KGHSH and LQKENI. The CDR3 length is 14 residues. Here the CDR3 reads CASARGTLTGELFF. The CDR3 nucleotides are TGTGCCAGCGCGAGGGGGACATTGACCGGGGAGCTGTTTTTT.